Listed below are T cell receptor beta chains from one sample, sequenced in a study of T cell responses to AZD1222 COVID-19 vaccine. Method: immunoSEQ multiplex PCR; TCRdb's copy keeps in-frame clones and lacks some. The sample has 140,000 to 150,000 clones, roughly 88% seen once. The sequencing used peripheral blood, collected on day 0 of AZD1222 vaccination. The receptors derive from an adult in good health. Both conserved end residues are part of each CDR3. The D gene is left open where the match is weak. The size of a clone is reported for some rows only, either as once, few or many, or as a class for expanded clones.

J,V,size,D,DNA,CDR3
TRBJ2-5,TRBV7-9,.,.,TGTGCCAGCAGCTTAGTAGGGAACCAAGAGACCCAGTACTTC,CASSLVGNQETQYF
TRBJ2-7,TRBV9,.,.,TGTGCCAGCAGCGTAGAGGGAATTGGAGAGCAGTACTTC,CASSVEGIGEQYF
TRBJ1-2,TRBV12-3/TRBV12-4,once,.,TGTGCCAGCAGTTCCTCAGGCAGTAACGGCTACACCTTC,CASSSSGSNGYTF
TRBJ1-2,TRBV2,.,.,TGTGCCAGCAGGGGACCCGGGAGCTATGGCTACACCTTC,CASRGPGSYGYTF
TRBJ2-5,TRBV24-1,.,TRBD2,TGTGCCACCAGTGGCCTAGCGGGGGAACCCGGGACCCAGTACTTC,CATSGLAGEPGTQYF
TRBJ1-2,TRBV27,once,TRBD1,TGTGCCAGCAGTTTATATGCCGGGACAGGGGTTGGCTACACCTTC,CASSLYAGTGVGYTF
TRBJ2-7,TRBV6-1,.,.,TGTGCCAGCAGTGAAGAATGGGGGCAGAACTACGAGCAGTACTTC,CASSEEWGQNYEQYF
TRBJ1-1,TRBV30,once,.,TGTGCCTGGAGTAAGAACACTGAAGCTTTCTTT,CAWSKNTEAFF
TRBJ1-1,TRBV19,.,.,TGTGCCAGTAGTGAGGCGGAGGGAACTGAAGCTTTCTTT,CASSEAEGTEAFF
TRBJ1-2,TRBV19,.,.,TGTGCCAGTAGTCGCACAGTCCAGGGGACCTATGGCTACACCTTC,CASSRTVQGTYGYTF
TRBJ1-5,TRBV7-2,.,.,TGTGCCAGCAGCTTAAGAGGGAGGGGTCAGCCCCAGCATTTT,CASSLRGRGQPQHF
TRBJ2-1,TRBV7-9,.,.,TGTGCCAGCAGCTTAGCGGGAGACAATGAGCAGTTCTTC,CASSLAGDNEQFF
TRBJ1-1,TRBV25-1,.,.,TGTGCCAGCGGTACGGACAGCCGCGGCCTCACTGAAGCTTTCTTT,CASGTDSRGLTEAFF
TRBJ1-5,TRBV28,.,.,TGTGCCGGCAGTCCCAGTGTGGGTTCCCAGCCCCAGCATTTT,CAGSPSVGSQPQHF
TRBJ2-1,TRBV11-3,.,TRBD1,TGTGCCAGCAGCCGAGGACAGGGGGCTTCCAATGAGCAGTTCTTC,CASSRGQGASNEQFF
TRBJ1-2,TRBV3-1/TRBV3-2,.,TRBD1,TGTGCCAGCAGCCAAAGGGACAGGGGAGATGGCTACACCTTC,CASSQRDRGDGYTF
TRBJ2-7,TRBV19,once,.,TGTGCCAGTAGCGTCCTTGAAGGGGTCGCCTACGAGCAGTACTTC,CASSVLEGVAYEQYF
TRBJ1-1,TRBV5-1,.,TRBD1,TGCGCCAGCAGCCCCGGGACAGCCACTGAAGCTTTCTTT,CASSPGTATEAFF
TRBJ1-2,TRBV7-2,.,TRBD1,TGTGCCAGCAGCTTGGCGGACAGGCTGAACTATGGCTACACCTTC,CASSLADRLNYGYTF
TRBJ2-5,TRBV6-6,.,TRBD1,TGTGCCAGCAGTGCGGACAGGGGCGAGACCCAGTACTTC,CASSADRGETQYF
TRBJ1-3,TRBV7-6,.,TRBD1,TGTGCCAGCAGCTTAGAAGGGACAGGGGCTGGAAACACCATATATTTT,CASSLEGTGAGNTIYF
TRBJ2-1,TRBV19,.,.,TGTGCCAGTAGGATGGGGGGATACAATGAGCAGTTCTTC,CASRMGGYNEQFF
TRBJ2-2,TRBV11-2,.,.,TGTGCCAGCAGCTCGCTAATCCCGGGGAACACCGGGGAGCTGTTTTTT,CASSSLIPGNTGELFF
TRBJ1-4,TRBV2,.,.,TGTGCCAGCAGCGCGAATGAAAAACTGTTTTTT,CASSANEKLFF
TRBJ1-6,TRBV3-1/TRBV3-2,.,.,TGTGCCAGCAGCCAAGGTTGGAGCTCCTATAATTCACCCCTCCACTTT,CASSQGWSSYNSPLHF
TRBJ1-2,TRBV9,.,.,TGTGCCAGCGGGGAATATGGCTACACCTTC,CASGEYGYTF
TRBJ2-7,TRBV6-5,.,.,TGTGCCAGCACGAGGGCAACACAAAACTACGAGCAGTACTTC,CASTRATQNYEQYF
TRBJ1-5,TRBV29-1,once,TRBD1,TGCAGCGTCGGACAGGGGTTAAATCAGCCCCAGCATTTT,CSVGQGLNQPQHF
TRBJ2-3,TRBV30,.,TRBD1,TGTGCCTGGAGTACAAAGGGACAGGGCGCAGATACGCAGTATTTT,CAWSTKGQGADTQYF
TRBJ1-1,TRBV3-1/TRBV3-2,.,.,TGTGCCAGCAGCCAAGAATTTGGTCTTATGAACACTGAAGCTTTCTTT,CASSQEFGLMNTEAFF
TRBJ2-7,TRBV3-1/TRBV3-2,.,.,TGTGCCAGCAGCCGTGGCGCCGCAGCCAACTCCTACGAGCAGTACTTC,CASSRGAAANSYEQYF
TRBJ1-2,TRBV6-5,.,TRBD1,TGTGCCAGCAGTTTCGACAGGGGGCCCGTTGGCTACACCTTC,CASSFDRGPVGYTF
TRBJ1-1,TRBV28,once,.,TGTGCCAGCACCGCCGGGGCGAACCCTGAAGCTTTCTTT,CASTAGANPEAFF
TRBJ1-1,TRBV6-5,.,.,TGTGCCAGCAGTTCCCCCGCGAGGTTTGAAGCTTTCTTT,CASSSPARFEAFF
TRBJ2-7,TRBV29-1,.,.,TGCAGCGTTGCGGAGGTCGAGCAGTACTTC,CSVAEVEQYF
TRBJ1-6,TRBV4-2,.,.,TGTGCCAGCAGCCAAGAAGTCAGCTACTATAATTCACCCCTCCACTTT,CASSQEVSYYNSPLHF
TRBJ2-7,TRBV5-4,once,TRBD2,TGTGCCAGCAGGCGCGGGGGGGGATACGAGCAGTACTTC,CASRRGGGYEQYF
TRBJ1-2,TRBV4-2,once,.,TGTGCCAGCAGCCAAGGAGAGGACCCCTATGGCTACACCTTC,CASSQGEDPYGYTF
TRBJ2-1,TRBV4-1,.,TRBD2,TGCGCCAGCAGCCCCGGGACTAGCGGGGGGGAGGGGCAGTTCTTC,CASSPGTSGGEGQFF
TRBJ1-2,TRBV19,once,TRBD1,TGTGCCAGTAGTTCCTCCGGGACAGGATCTAACTATGGCTACACCTTC,CASSSSGTGSNYGYTF
TRBJ2-5,TRBV10-2,.,.,TGCGCCAGCAGTAAGCCGCCGCCCCAAGAGACCCAGTACTTC,CASSKPPPQETQYF
TRBJ2-2,TRBV2,.,TRBD1,TGTGCCAGCCGAGCAGGGGGCGGCGGGGAGCTGTTTTTT,CASRAGGGGELFF
TRBJ1-3,TRBV2,.,.,TGTGCCAGCAGTGGTGAAAGGGCTATCTCTGGAAACACCATATATTTT,CASSGERAISGNTIYF
TRBJ2-2,TRBV2,.,TRBD1,TGTGCCAGCAGTGGACAGGGGAGTACCGGGGAGCTGTTTTTT,CASSGQGSTGELFF